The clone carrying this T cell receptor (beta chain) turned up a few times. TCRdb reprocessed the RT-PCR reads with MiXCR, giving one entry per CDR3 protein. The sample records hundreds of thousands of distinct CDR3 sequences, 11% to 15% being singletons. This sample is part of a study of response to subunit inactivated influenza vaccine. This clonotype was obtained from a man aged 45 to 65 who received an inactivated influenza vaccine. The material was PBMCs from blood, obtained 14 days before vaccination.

CDR3 DNA: TGTGCCAGCAGTTTATGGTCTTGGACAGGGGGTTATACCGGGGAGCTGTTTTTT. As protein: CASSLWSWTGGYTGELFF. This sequence joins TRBV28 and TRBJ2-2, with 10 nucleotides matching TRBD1. The CDR3 contains 18 residues. CDR1 is MDHEN and CDR2 is SYDVKM in the germline V gene. The V and J ends lost 0 bases and 5 bases, in that order; junction bases with no gene match: 9.